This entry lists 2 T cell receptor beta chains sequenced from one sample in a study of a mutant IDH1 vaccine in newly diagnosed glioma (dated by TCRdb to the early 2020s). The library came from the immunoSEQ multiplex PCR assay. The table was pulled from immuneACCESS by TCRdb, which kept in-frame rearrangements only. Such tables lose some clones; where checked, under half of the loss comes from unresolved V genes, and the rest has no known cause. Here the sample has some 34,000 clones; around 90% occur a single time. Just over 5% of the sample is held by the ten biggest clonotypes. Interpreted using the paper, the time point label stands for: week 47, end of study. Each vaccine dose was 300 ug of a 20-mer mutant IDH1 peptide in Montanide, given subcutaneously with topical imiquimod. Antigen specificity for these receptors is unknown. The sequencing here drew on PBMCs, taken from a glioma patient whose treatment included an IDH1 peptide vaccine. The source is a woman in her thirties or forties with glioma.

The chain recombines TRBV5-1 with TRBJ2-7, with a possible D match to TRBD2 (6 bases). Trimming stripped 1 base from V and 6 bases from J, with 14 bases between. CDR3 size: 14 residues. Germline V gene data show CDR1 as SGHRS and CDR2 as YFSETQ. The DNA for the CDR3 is TGCGCCAGCAGCTTGTCTACTAGCACTGGCGAGCAGTACTTC. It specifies CASSLSTSTGEQYF.

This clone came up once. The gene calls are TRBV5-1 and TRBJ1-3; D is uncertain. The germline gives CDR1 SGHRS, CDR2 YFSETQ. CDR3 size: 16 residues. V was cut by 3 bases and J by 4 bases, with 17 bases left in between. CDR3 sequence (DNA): TGCGCCAGCAGCTCGGGCCCCAGGTTCACCGGAAACACCATATATTTT. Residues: CASSSGPRFTGNTIYF.